The entry below describes one T cell receptor (beta chain). This record belongs to a study of prognosis after radiotherapy for stage I lung cancer. The authors amplified TCR beta CDR3 from genomic DNA using two-round multiplex PCR. With primers specific to each TRBV and TRBJ gene, the first-round PCR was performed. A single record per CDR3 protein comes from TCRdb applying MiXCR to the multiplex PCR reads. The sample consists of 10,000 to 15,000 distinct CDR3 sequences, 45% to 65% of them appearing once. The source is a donor aged 50 or older with non-small cell lung cancer. The sample was PBMCs, taken before or after stereotactic body radiation therapy (not recorded which).

DNA for the CDR3: TGTGCCAGCAGAAAAGGACAGGCCCGGGACTACGAGCAGTACTTC. It translates to CASRKGQARDYEQYF. This chain joins TRBV28 and TRBJ2-7; 7 bases match TRBD1. CDR1 MDHEN and CDR2 SYDVKM come from the germline V gene. CDR3 length: 15 residues. Germline trimming cut 6 bases from V and 3 bases from J; bases unmatched to any gene: 11.